These T cell receptor beta chains were read from a single sample in a study of T-cell memory formation after mild COVID-19. TCRdb reprocessed the 5' RACE reads via MiXCR and lists one record per CDR3 protein. Among roughly 100,000 distinct CDR3 sequences listed, around 11% were seen once. Material for sequencing was PBMCs or a T cell subset sorted from them (not recorded which). These receptors all stem from an adult woman who had mild COVID-19 (a few samples of this study predate the infection). Cell type and time point are not known. The CDR3 runs from the conserved cysteine through the conserved F or W. Fields, in order: D gene, V gene, clone size, J gene, CDR3 DNA, CDR3 protein. The D gene is left open where the match is weak. Not every row has a clone size; where given, it reads once, few, many or a size class.

d_gene: TRBD2; v_gene: TRBV5-5; abundance: NA; j_gene: TRBJ2-1; CDR3nt: TGTGCCAGCAGCTTGGCGTTAGCGGGAGGGCCTGAGAATGAGCAGTTCTTC; CDR3aa: CASSLALAGGPENEQFF
d_gene: NA; v_gene: TRBV7-8; abundance: many; j_gene: TRBJ2-7; CDR3nt: TGCGCCAGCAGCCTTGGAAGGGGGTACGAGCAGTACTTC; CDR3aa: CASSLGRGYEQYF
d_gene: NA; v_gene: TRBV5-1; abundance: once; j_gene: TRBJ2-2; CDR3nt: TGCGCCAGCAGCTTCGGGCTCGTGGGGGGAACCGGGGAGCTGTTTTTT; CDR3aa: CASSFGLVGGTGELFF
d_gene: NA; v_gene: TRBV12-3/TRBV12-4; abundance: many; j_gene: TRBJ1-1; CDR3nt: TGTGCCAGCAGTTTGGCCAGGAACACTGAAGCTTTCTTT; CDR3aa: CASSLARNTEAFF
d_gene: NA; v_gene: TRBV4-2; abundance: NA; j_gene: TRBJ1-2; CDR3nt: TGTGCCAGCAGCCAAGAGGAACATTATGGCTACACCTTC; CDR3aa: CASSQEEHYGYTF
d_gene: NA; v_gene: TRBV29-1; abundance: NA; j_gene: TRBJ1-5; CDR3nt: TGCAGCGTTGGAGGCGGCAATCAGCCCCAGCATTTT; CDR3aa: CSVGGGNQPQHF
d_gene: NA; v_gene: TRBV7-9; abundance: many; j_gene: TRBJ2-5; CDR3nt: TGTGCCAGCAGCTTTGGATTAGGGGAGACCCAGTACTTC; CDR3aa: CASSFGLGETQYF
d_gene: NA; v_gene: TRBV12-3/TRBV12-4; abundance: many; j_gene: TRBJ1-1; CDR3nt: TGTGCCAGCAGTCCTCAAGGGGGGGGACGTGCTTTCTTT; CDR3aa: CASSPQGGGRAFF
d_gene: TRBD2; v_gene: TRBV4-3; abundance: few; j_gene: TRBJ2-3; CDR3nt: TGCGCCAGCAGTTCCCCCTTAGCGGGAGGTAGCACAGATACGCAGTATTTT; CDR3aa: CASSSPLAGGSTDTQYF
d_gene: NA; v_gene: TRBV6-2/TRBV6-3; abundance: few; j_gene: TRBJ1-1; CDR3nt: TGTGCCAGCAGTTACTTAGAGAACACTGAAGCTTTCTTT; CDR3aa: CASSYLENTEAFF
d_gene: NA; v_gene: TRBV29-1; abundance: few; j_gene: TRBJ2-5; CDR3nt: TGCAGCGTCAGGGGGGGAGCGAACCTACAGAGCGGGACCCAGTACTTC; CDR3aa: CSVRGGANLQSGTQYF
d_gene: NA; v_gene: TRBV27; abundance: few; j_gene: TRBJ1-1; CDR3nt: TGTGCCAGCAGGGGGATTCAGGGACCTTTCGCTGAAGCTTTCTTT; CDR3aa: CASRGIQGPFAEAFF
d_gene: TRBD2; v_gene: TRBV7-2; abundance: many; j_gene: TRBJ2-3; CDR3nt: TGTGCCAGCAGCTTTACGGGAGGTCGGTCGGATACGCAGTATTTT; CDR3aa: CASSFTGGRSDTQYF
d_gene: NA; v_gene: TRBV19; abundance: NA; j_gene: TRBJ2-2; CDR3nt: TGTGCCAGTAGAATGAGGGCGAACACCGGGGAGCTGTTTTTT; CDR3aa: CASRMRANTGELFF
d_gene: TRBD2; v_gene: TRBV2; abundance: few; j_gene: TRBJ2-7; CDR3nt: TGTGCCAGCAGCGGGGGGCTAGCGGGAGCCTACGAGCAGTACTTC; CDR3aa: CASSGGLAGAYEQYF
d_gene: NA; v_gene: TRBV5-1; abundance: few; j_gene: TRBJ2-4; CDR3nt: TGCGCCAGCAGCTTGGAGCCCCTCGGACAGTCCGAAGTCAAAAACATTCAGTACTTC; CDR3aa: CASSLEPLGQSEVKNIQYF
d_gene: TRBD1; v_gene: TRBV12-3/TRBV12-4; abundance: few; j_gene: TRBJ2-1; CDR3nt: TGTGCCAGCAGTCTTACCCCGGGACAGTTGATCGATGTGCAGTTCTTC; CDR3aa: CASSLTPGQLIDVQFF
d_gene: NA; v_gene: TRBV14; abundance: NA; j_gene: TRBJ2-1; CDR3nt: TGTGCCAGCAGCCAAGACATGCTTTGGGATGAGCAGTTCTTC; CDR3aa: CASSQDMLWDEQFF
d_gene: NA; v_gene: TRBV12-3/TRBV12-4; abundance: NA; j_gene: TRBJ1-2; CDR3nt: TGTGCCAGCAGCCAGCACGGGGACCTTAACTATGGCTACACCTTC; CDR3aa: CASSQHGDLNYGYTF
d_gene: NA; v_gene: TRBV19; abundance: few; j_gene: TRBJ2-1; CDR3nt: TGTGCCAGTAGTATAGATCTGGTCGGGAGTGTCAACAATGAGCAGTTCTTC; CDR3aa: CASSIDLVGSVNNEQFF
d_gene: NA; v_gene: TRBV4-2; abundance: many; j_gene: TRBJ2-7; CDR3nt: TGTGCCAGCAGCCAAGAAGGGTTCGATGTGTACTCCTACGAGCAGTACTTC; CDR3aa: CASSQEGFDVYSYEQYF
d_gene: TRBD2; v_gene: TRBV4-2; abundance: few; j_gene: TRBJ2-7; CDR3nt: TGTGCCAGCAGCCAAGATGGGGCTAGCGGGCGCCTAACCTACGAGCAGTACTTC; CDR3aa: CASSQDGASGRLTYEQYF
d_gene: NA; v_gene: TRBV7-2; abundance: NA; j_gene: TRBJ2-7; CDR3nt: TGTGCCAGCAGCGTAGCCCCGCGGGACGAGCAGTACTTC; CDR3aa: CASSVAPRDEQYF